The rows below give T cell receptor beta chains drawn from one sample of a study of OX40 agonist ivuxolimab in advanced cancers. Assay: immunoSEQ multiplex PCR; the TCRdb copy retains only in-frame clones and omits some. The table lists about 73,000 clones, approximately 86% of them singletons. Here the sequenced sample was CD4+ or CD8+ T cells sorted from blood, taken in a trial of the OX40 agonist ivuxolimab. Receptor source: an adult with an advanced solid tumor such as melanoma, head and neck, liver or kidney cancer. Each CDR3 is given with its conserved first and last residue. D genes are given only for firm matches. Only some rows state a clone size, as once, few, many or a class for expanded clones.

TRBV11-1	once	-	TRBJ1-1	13	TGTGCCAGCAGCTTAGGTCAGGGGACTGAAGCTTTCTTT	CASSLGQGTEAFF
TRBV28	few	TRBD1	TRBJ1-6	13	TGTGCCAGCAGCTCGACAGGGAGTTCACCCCTCCACTTT	CASSSTGSSPLHF
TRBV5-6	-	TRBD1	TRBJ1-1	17	TGTGCCAGCAGCCAAGCTCTCCCGGGACAGGGAAGCACTGAAGCTTTCTTT	CASSQALPGQGSTEAFF
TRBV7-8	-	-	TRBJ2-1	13	TGTGCCAGCAGCTTAGGAGGGAACGGTGAGCAGTTCTTC	CASSLGGNGEQFF
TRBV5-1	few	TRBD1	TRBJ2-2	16	TGCGCCAGCAGCTTAACAGGGGAAGTAAGAACCGGGGAGCTGTTTTTT	CASSLTGEVRTGELFF
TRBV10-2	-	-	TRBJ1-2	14	TGCGCCAGCAGGGACGGGGGGGCGTCTTTTGGCTACACCTTC	CASRDGGASFGYTF
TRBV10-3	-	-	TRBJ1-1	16	TGTGCCATCACTACCCCAGGGCCCGGATCCCACACTGAAGCTTTCTTT	CAITTPGPGSHTEAFF
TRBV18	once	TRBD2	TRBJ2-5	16	TGTGCCAGCTCCACGGGACTAGCGGGAGTTGTTGAGACCCAGTACTTC	CASSTGLAGVVETQYF
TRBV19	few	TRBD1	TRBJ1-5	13	TGTGCCAGTAGTATGGCAGGGGGCCAGCCCCAGCATTTT	CASSMAGGQPQHF
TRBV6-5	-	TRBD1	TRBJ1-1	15	TGTGCCAGCAGCCGCGGGACAGGGATGAACACTGAAGCTTTCTTT	CASSRGTGMNTEAFF
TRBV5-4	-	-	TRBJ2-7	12	TGTGCCAGCAGCCGCGTCGGGGTCGAGCAGTACTTC	CASSRVGVEQYF
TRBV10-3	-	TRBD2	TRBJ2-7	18	TGTGCCATCAGCAGACAAACGGGACTAGCGGGGGGGCCTCACGAGCAGTACTTC	CAISRQTGLAGGPHEQYF
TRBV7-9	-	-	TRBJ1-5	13	TGTGCCAGCAGCCGACTACAGAATCAGCCCCAGCATTTT	CASSRLQNQPQHF
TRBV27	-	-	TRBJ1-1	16	TGTGCCAGCAGTTTAACCTCGGCAGGACCTTACACTGAAGCTTTCTTT	CASSLTSAGPYTEAFF
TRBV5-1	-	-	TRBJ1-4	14	TGCGCCAGCAGCTTTCAAACCAGGAATGAAAAACTGTTTTTT	CASSFQTRNEKLFF
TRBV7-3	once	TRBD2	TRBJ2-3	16	TGTGCCAGCAGCTTCGGACTAGCGGGACCCACAGATACGCAGTATTTT	CASSFGLAGPTDTQYF
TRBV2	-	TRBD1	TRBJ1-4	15	TGTGCCAGCAGTGATAGAGGGCAGGGGGGTGAAAAACTGTTTTTT	CASSDRGQGGEKLFF